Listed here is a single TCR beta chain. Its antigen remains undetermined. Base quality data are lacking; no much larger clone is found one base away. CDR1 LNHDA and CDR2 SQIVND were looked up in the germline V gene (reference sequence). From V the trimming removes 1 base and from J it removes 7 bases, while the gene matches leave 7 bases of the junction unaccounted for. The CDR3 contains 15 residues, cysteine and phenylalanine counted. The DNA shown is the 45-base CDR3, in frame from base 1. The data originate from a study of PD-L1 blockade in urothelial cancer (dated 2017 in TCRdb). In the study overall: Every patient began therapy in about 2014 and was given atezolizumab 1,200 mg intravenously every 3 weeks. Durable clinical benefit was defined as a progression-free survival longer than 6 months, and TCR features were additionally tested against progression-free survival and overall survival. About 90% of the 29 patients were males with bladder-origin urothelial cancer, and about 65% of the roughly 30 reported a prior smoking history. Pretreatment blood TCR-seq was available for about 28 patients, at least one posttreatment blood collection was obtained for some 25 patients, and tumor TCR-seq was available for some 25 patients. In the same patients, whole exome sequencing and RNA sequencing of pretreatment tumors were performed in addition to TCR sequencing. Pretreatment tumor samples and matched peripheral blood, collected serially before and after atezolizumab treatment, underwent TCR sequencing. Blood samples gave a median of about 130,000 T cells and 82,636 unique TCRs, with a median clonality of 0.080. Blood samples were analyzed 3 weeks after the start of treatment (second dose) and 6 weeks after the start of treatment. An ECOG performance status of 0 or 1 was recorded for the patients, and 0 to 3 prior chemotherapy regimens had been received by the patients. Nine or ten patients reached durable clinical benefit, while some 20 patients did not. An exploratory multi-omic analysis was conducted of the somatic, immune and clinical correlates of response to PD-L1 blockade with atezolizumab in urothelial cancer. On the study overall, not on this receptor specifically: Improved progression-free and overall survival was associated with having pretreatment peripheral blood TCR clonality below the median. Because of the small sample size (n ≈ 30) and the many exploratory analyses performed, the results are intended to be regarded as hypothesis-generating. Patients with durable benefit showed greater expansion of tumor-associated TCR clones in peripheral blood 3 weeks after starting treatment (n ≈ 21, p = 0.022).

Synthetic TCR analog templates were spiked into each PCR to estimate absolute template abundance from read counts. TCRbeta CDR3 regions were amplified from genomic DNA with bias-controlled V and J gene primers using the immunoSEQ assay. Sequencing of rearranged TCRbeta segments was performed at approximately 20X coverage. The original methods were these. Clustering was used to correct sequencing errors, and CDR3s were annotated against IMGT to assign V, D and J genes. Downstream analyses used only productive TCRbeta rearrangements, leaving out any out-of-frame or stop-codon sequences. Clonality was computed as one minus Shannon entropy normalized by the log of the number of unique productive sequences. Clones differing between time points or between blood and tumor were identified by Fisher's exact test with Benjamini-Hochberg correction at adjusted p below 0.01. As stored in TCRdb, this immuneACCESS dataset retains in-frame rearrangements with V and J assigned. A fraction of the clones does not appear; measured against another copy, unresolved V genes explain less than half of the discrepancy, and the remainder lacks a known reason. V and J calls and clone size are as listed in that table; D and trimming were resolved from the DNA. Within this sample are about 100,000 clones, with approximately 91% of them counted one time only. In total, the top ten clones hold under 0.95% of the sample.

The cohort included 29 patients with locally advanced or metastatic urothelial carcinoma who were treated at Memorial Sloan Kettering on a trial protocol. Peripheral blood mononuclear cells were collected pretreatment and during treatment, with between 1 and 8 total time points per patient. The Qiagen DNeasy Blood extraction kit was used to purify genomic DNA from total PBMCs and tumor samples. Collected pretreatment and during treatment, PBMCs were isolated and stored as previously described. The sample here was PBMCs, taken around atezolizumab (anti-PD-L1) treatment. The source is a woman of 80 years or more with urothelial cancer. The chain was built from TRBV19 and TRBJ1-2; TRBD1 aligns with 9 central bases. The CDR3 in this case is CASSIGQGTGLGYTF. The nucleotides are TGTGCCAGTAGTATAGGTCAAGGGACAGGGCTTGGCTACACCTTC.